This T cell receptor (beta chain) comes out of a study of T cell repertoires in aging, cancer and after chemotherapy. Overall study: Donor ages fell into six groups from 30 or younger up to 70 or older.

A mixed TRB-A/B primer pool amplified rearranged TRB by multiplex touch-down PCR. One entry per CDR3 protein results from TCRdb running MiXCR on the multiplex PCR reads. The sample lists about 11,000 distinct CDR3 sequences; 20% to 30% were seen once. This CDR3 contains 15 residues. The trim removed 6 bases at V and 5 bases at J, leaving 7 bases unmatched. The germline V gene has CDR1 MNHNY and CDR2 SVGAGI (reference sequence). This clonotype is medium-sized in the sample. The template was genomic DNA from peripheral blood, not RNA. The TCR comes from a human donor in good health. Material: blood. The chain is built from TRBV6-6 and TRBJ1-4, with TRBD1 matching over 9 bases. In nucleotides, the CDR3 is TGTGCCAGCAGGGGTACCGGGACAGGGAATGAAAAACTGTTTTTT. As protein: CASRGTGTGNEKLFF.